A single sample gave rise to the 23 T cell receptor beta chains below, sequenced in a study of OX40 agonist ivuxolimab in advanced cancers. TCRdb keeps only in-frame clones here, not all; method: immunoSEQ multiplex PCR. The sample records under 85,000 clones, just over 85% being singletons. The sample consisted of CD4+ or CD8+ T cells sorted from blood, taken in a trial of the OX40 agonist ivuxolimab. Receptors were obtained from an adult with an advanced solid tumor such as melanoma, head and neck, liver or kidney cancer.

The genes are TRBV7-6 and TRBJ2-3; 7 bases are a match to TRBD1. In germline, CDR1 is SGHVS, CDR2 FNYEAQ. V gave up 7 bases and J gave up 4 bases; unmatched junction bases: 5. This CDR3 has 13 residues. The CDR3 reads CASKGQTADTQYF. The CDR3 nucleotides are TGTGCCAGCAAGGGACAGACGGCAGATACGCAGTATTTT.

This chain connects TRBV7-6 to TRBJ1-3; TRBD1 agrees at 10 bases. The CDR3 spans 17 residues. From germline, CDR1 is SGHVS and CDR2 FNYEAQ. Losses at the gene ends were 5 bases for V and 0 bases for J; bases not matched to a gene: 7. This CDR3 is CASSETGGEISGNTIYF. The CDR3 bases are TGTGCCAGCAGCGAGACAGGGGGCGAGATCTCTGGAAACACCATATATTTT.

The chain joins TRBV12-5 to TRBJ1-2, with D unresolved. Between the trimmed V and J ends, which lost 0 bases and 3 bases, there was a span of 11 bases. From germline, CDR1 is LGHNT and CDR2 FRNRAP. The CDR3 contains 15 residues. The CDR3 bases are TGTGCTAGTGGTTTGGTACTGGCAGCCGACTATGGCTACACCTTC. The encoded protein is CASGLVLAADYGYTF.

This rearrangement joins TRBV6-6 to TRBJ2-2; no clear D. Looked up from germline, CDR1 is MNHNY and CDR2 is SVGAGI (reference sequence). There are 12 residues in the CDR3. The germline V and J ends were trimmed by 4 bases and 7 bases, with 7 bases remaining between them. The CDR3 nucleotides are TGTGCCAGCAGTTTATTCTACGGGGAGCTGTTTTTT. Translated: CASSLFYGELFF.

This clone was counted a few times. The V gene is TRBV27, the J gene TRBJ2-7; a weak D match, TRBD1 (5 bases). V lost 10 bases and J 2 bases, leaving 21 bases between the germline ends. The germline V gene encodes CDR1 MNHEY and CDR2 SMNVEV (reference sequence). This CDR3 spans 15 amino acids. CDR3 amino acids: CANWILGLLTYEQYF. As DNA, the CDR3 is TGTGCCAACTGGATTTTGGGGCTTCTAACCTACGAGCAGTACTTC.

This clone has just one count. The CDR3 reads CASSYTGSSGTEAFF. In DNA, the CDR3 is TGTGCCAGCAGCTATACAGGATCTAGCGGCACTGAAGCTTTCTTT. The gene calls are TRBV7-9 and TRBJ1-1; D perhaps matches TRBD1 (5 bases). The CDR3 is 15 residues long. CDR1 is SEHNR, CDR2 FQNEAQ, per germline (reference sequence). With 4 bases removed from V and 4 bases from J, the gap between germline ends came to 16 bases.

The chain joins TRBV7-2 to TRBJ2-5; D possibly uses TRBD1 or TRBD2 (6 bases each). Germline V lookup: CDR1 SGHTA, CDR2 FQGNSA. The CDR3 is 13 amino acids. Deletions cut 5 bases from V and 4 bases from J, with 11 bases between. The CDR3 sequence is CASSRGTRETQYF. CDR3 nucleotide sequence: TGTGCCAGCAGCCGCGGGACACGAGAGACCCAGTACTTC.

The chain employs TRBV7-2 and TRBJ2-7, with 12 positions matching TRBD2. This CDR3 has 16 amino acids. CDR1 and CDR2 (germline): SGHTA, FQGNSA. Trimming cost V 5 bases and J 5 bases; bases outside gene matches: 10. CDR3 region: CASSARLAGAGHEQYF. The DNA of the CDR3 is TGTGCCAGCAGCGCCAGACTAGCGGGAGCGGGGCACGAGCAGTACTTC.

The chain employs TRBV28 and TRBJ2-7; TRBD2 might be the D (6 bases). The germline V gene has CDR1 MDHEN and CDR2 SYDVKM. V gave up 5 bases and J gave up 0 bases, with 11 bases separating them. The CDR3 totals 14 residues. This CDR3 reads CASSDRDFSYEQYF. CDR3 sequence (DNA): TGTGCCAGCAGTGATCGGGACTTCTCCTACGAGCAGTACTTC. Complete variable domain (other parts from reference TRBV28 and TRBJ2-7): DVKVTQSSRYLVKRTGEKVFLECVQDMDHENMFWYRQDPGLGLRLIYFSYDVKMKEKGDIPEGYSVSREKKERFSLILESASTNQTSMYLCASSDRDFSYEQYFGPGTRLTVT.

The V and J genes are TRBV5-4 and TRBJ2-3; TRBD2 agrees at 8 bases. This CDR3 is 17 amino acids long. Per germline, CDR1 SGHNT and CDR2 YYREEE (reference sequence). Trimming removed 0 bases from V and 1 base from J; junction bases left unmatched: 7. This chain's CDR3 is CASSLGLGAGGTDTQYF. The CDR3 DNA reads TGTGCCAGCAGCTTGGGATTGGGAGCGGGAGGCACAGATACGCAGTATTTT.

The CDR3 spells CASSPIDRAFTEAFF. In DNA form, the CDR3 reads TGTGCCAGCAGCCCGATCGACAGGGCCTTCACTGAAGCTTTCTTT. The chain uses TRBV27 and TRBJ1-1, with 7 bases aligning to TRBD1. Trimming removed 6 bases from V and 4 bases from J; junction bases left unmatched: 11. Germline loops: CDR1 MNHEY, CDR2 SMNVEV (reference sequence). The CDR3 is 15 residues long.

The DNA of the CDR3 is TGTGCCAGCAGCTTATTCGGAGCGGGAGGGGGGGATACGCAGTATTTT. This gives the protein CASSLFGAGGGDTQYF. This chain uses TRBV7-3 with TRBJ2-3, with 10 bases identical to TRBD2. The CDR3 contains 16 residues. Germline V gene sequence: CDR1 SGHTA, CDR2 FQGTGA. Trimming at V came to 2 bases and at J to 6 bases, leaving 8 bases not matched to a gene.

This chain connects TRBV14 to TRBJ2-7; the D is unclear. The germline gives CDR1 SGHDN, CDR2 FVKESK. The CDR3 runs 14 residues. Trimming cost V 4 bases and J 2 bases, with 12 bases left between them. CDR3 nucleotide sequence: TGTGCCAGCAGCCCCCCCTGGGCCACCTACGAGCAGTACTTC. Residues: CASSPPWATYEQYF.

This clone was detected only a few times. The chain recombines TRBV6-5 with TRBJ1-6; D is unclear. Germline-derived CDR1 and CDR2 are MNHEY and SVGAGI. The CDR3 sequence is 12 residues long. Trimming stripped 4 bases from V and 7 bases from J, with 5 bases between. The CDR3 region has the DNA TGTGCCAGCAGTTTCGGGAATTCACCCCTCCACTTT. Its protein is CASSFGNSPLHF.

The gene calls are TRBV11-2 and TRBJ1-6, with 8 bases identical to TRBD1. The CDR3 length is 14 residues. V dropped 5 bases and J dropped 13; count of bases not matched to a gene: 10. Germline loops: CDR1 SGHAT, CDR2 FQNNGV. CDR3 in DNA: TGTGCCAGCAGCACCCGACAGGGGAGTGTCCCCCTCCACTTT. Translated, it gives CASSTRQGSVPLHF.

J is TRBJ1-2 and V is TRBV2; a possible D gene is TRBD1 (5 bases). There are 15 residues in the CDR3. Trimming stripped 4 bases from V and 7 bases from J, with 19 bases between. CDR1 SNHLY and CDR2 FYNNEI come from the germline V gene. The CDR3 nucleotides read TGTGCCAGCAGTGGACCTCGGGCAGGGTACGCTGGCTACACCTTC. Translating gives CASSGPRAGYAGYTF. Variable domain in full (rest from reference TRBV2 and TRBJ1-2): EPEVTQTPSHQVTQMGQEVILRCVPISNHLYFYWYRQILGQKVEFLVSFYNNEISEKSEIFDDQFSVERPDGSNFTLKIRSTKLEDSAMYFCASSGPRAGYAGYTFGSGTRLTVV.

The gene calls are TRBV7-8 and TRBJ1-4, with D maybe TRBD1 (6 bases). Germline loops: CDR1 SGHVS, CDR2 FQNEAQ. The V end was cut by 5 bases, the J end by 6 bases, with 13 bases between. The CDR3 runs 14 residues. CDR3 DNA: TGTGCCAGCAGCAAAAGGGGGATTGATGAAAAACTGTTTTTT. As protein: CASSKRGIDEKLFF. Together with reference TRBV7-8 and TRBJ1-4, the CDR3 gives the full variable domain: GAGVSQSPRYKVAKRGQDVALRCDPISGHVSLFWYQQALGQGPEFLTYFQNEAQLDKSGLPSDRFFAERPEGSVSTLKIQRTQQEDSAVYLCASSKRGIDEKLFFGSGTQLSVL.

This clone occurred a few times. This chain uses TRBV19 with TRBJ1-1, with D unclear. Trimming cost V 5 bases and J 1 base, with 14 bases left between them. The length of the CDR3 is 15 residues. Germline-derived CDR1 and CDR2 are LNHDA and SQIVND (reference sequence). The chain's CDR3 is CASSDYRVANTEAFF. In nucleotides, the CDR3 is TGTGCCAGTAGTGACTACCGGGTTGCGAACACTGAAGCTTTCTTT.

This clone turned up a few times. CDR3 residues: CASSRGWTDTQYF. The CDR3 region has the DNA TGTGCCAGCAGCCGCGGTTGGACAGATACGCAGTATTTT. The genes are TRBV7-2 and TRBJ2-3; no clear D. V was pared by 5 bases and J by 3 bases, with 9 bases between. This CDR3 has 13 residues. Germline CDR1 SGHTA, CDR2 FQGNSA.

The V gene is TRBV28, the J gene TRBJ2-6; the D is unclear. Trimming cost V 10 bases and J 0 bases, with 10 bases left between them. Germline lookup yields CDR1 MDHEN and CDR2 SYDVKM. The CDR3 length is 14 residues. The CDR3 bases are TGTGCCACACTCCAGATCTCTGGGGCCAACGTCCTGACTTTC. Amino acids: CATLQISGANVLTF.

This clone was counted only a few times. V and J are TRBV25-1 and TRBJ1-1; possible D gene TRBD1, 6 bases. The CDR3 extends over 16 amino acids. Germline assignment: CDR1 MGHDK and CDR2 SYGVNS. V was pared by 1 base and J by 0 bases, with 12 bases between. CDR3 bases: TGTGCCAGCAGTGAATTACCCGGGACACTGAACACTGAAGCTTTCTTT. It encodes CASSELPGTLNTEAFF.

The J gene is TRBJ1-2, the V gene TRBV6-1, with 7 bases that match TRBD1. This CDR3 is built from 12 residues. V was pared by 9 bases and J by 2 bases, with 3 bases of the junction left unmatched. Looked up from germline, CDR1 is MNHNS and CDR2 is SASEGT. This CDR3 is CASDRENYGYTF. The DNA of the CDR3 is TGTGCCAGTGACAGGGAGAACTATGGCTACACCTTC.

The genes are TRBV7-6 and TRBJ2-2; no firm D call. Germline loops: CDR1 SGHVS, CDR2 FNYEAQ. This CDR3 is 14 amino acids long. Trimming took off 6 bases at V and 3 bases at J, with 11 bases between the two ends. CDR3 coding DNA: TGTGCCAGCAGTGGAACGGTTTACACCGGGGAGCTGTTTTTT. Translation gives CASSGTVYTGELFF.